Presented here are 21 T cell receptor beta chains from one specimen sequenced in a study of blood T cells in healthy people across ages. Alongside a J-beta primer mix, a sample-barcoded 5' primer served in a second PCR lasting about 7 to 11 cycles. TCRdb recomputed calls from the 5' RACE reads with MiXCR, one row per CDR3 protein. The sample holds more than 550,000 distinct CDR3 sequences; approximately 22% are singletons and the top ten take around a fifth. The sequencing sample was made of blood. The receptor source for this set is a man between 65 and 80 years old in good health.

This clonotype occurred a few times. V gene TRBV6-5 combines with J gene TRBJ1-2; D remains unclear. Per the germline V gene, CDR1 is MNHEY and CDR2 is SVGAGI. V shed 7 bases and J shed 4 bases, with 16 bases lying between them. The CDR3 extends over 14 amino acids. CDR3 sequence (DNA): TGTGCCAGCACCCTAGGGCGGGGATTCTATGGCTACACCTTC. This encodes CASTLGRGFYGYTF.

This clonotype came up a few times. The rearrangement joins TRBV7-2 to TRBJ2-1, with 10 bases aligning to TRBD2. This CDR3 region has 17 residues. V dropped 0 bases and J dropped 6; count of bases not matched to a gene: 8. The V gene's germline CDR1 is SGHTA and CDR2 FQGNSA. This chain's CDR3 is CASSLARVQREGNEQFF. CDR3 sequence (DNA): TGTGCCAGCAGCTTAGCCCGAGTCCAGCGGGAGGGCAATGAGCAGTTCTTC.

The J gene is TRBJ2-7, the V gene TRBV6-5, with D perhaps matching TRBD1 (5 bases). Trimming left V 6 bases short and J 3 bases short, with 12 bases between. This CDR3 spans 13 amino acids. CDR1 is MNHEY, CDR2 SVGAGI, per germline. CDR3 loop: CASRSQGYYEQYF. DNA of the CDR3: TGTGCCAGCAGATCCCAGGGATACTACGAGCAGTACTTC.

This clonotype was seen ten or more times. CDR3 sequence reads: CSARGGAGGLTDTQYF. In DNA form, the CDR3 reads TGCAGTGCTAGAGGCGGTGCAGGGGGCCTTACAGATACGCAGTATTTT. The genes are TRBV20-1 and TRBJ2-3; 8 nucleotides align to TRBD1. Losses at the gene ends were 1 base for V and 3 bases for J; bases not matched to a gene: 9. Germline CDR1 is DFQATT and CDR2 is SNEGSKA (reference sequence). This CDR3 spans 16 amino acids.

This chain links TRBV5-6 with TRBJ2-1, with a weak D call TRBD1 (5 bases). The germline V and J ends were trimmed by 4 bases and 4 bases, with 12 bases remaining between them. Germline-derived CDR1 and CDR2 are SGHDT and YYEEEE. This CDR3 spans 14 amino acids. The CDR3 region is CASSPKGNYNEQFF. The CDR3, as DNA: TGTGCCAGCAGCCCTAAGGGGAATTACAATGAGCAGTTCTTC. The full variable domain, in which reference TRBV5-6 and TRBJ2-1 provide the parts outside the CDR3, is DAGVTQSPTHLIKTRGQQVTLRCSPKSGHDTVSWYQQALGQGPQFIFQYYEEEERQRGNFPDRFSGHQFPNYSSELNVNALLLGDSALYLCASSPKGNYNEQFFGPGTRLTVL.

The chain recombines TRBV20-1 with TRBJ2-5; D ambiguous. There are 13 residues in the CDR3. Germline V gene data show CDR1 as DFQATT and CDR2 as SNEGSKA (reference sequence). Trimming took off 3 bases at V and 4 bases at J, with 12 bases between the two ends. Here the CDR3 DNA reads TGCAGTGCTAGGAGGACCTCAAGAGAGACCCAGTACTTC. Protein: CSARRTSRETQYF.

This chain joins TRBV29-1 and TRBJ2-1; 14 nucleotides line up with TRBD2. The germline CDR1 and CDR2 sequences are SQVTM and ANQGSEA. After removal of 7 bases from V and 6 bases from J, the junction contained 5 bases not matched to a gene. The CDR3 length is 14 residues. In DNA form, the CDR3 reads TGCAGCGGGCGACTAGCGGGGGGGCCCAATGAGCAGTTCTTC. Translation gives CSGRLAGGPNEQFF.

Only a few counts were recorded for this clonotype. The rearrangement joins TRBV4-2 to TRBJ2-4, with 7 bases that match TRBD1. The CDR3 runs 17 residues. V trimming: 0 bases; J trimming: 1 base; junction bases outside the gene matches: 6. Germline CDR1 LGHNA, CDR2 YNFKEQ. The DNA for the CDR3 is TGTGCCAGCAGCCAAGAGGGAACAGGGGTCGCCAAAAACATTCAGTACTTC. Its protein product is CASSQEGTGVAKNIQYF.

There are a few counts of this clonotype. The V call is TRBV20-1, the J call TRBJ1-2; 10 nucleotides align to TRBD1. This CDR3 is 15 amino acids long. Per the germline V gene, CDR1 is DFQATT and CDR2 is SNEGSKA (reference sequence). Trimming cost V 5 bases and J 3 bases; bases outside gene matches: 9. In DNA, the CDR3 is TGCAGTGCTCCATCCGGGACAGGGGCGGACTATGGCTACACCTTC. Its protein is CSAPSGTGADYGYTF.

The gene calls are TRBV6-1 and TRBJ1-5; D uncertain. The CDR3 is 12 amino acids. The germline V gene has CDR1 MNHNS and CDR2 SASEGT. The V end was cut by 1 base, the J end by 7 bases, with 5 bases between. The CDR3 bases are TGTGCCAGCAGTGAAGGGCGCCAGCCCCAGCATTTT. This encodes CASSEGRQPQHF.

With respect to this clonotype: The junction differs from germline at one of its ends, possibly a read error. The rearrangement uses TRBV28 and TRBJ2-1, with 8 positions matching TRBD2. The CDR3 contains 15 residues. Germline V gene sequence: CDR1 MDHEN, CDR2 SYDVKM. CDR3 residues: CASKDGGASYNEQFF. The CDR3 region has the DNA TGTGCCAGCAAAGACGGGGGGGCCTCCTACAATGAGCAATTCTTC.

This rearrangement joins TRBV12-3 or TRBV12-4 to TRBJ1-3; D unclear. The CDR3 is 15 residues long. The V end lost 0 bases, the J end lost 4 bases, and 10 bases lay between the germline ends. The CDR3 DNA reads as TGTGCCAGCAGTTTAGCCCGGGCCCCGGGAAACACCATATATTTT. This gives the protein CASSLARAPGNTIYF.

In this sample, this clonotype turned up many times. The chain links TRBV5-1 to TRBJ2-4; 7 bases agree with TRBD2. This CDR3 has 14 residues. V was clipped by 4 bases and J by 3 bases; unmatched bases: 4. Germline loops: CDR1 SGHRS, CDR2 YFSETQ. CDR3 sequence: CASSLAAHKNIQYF. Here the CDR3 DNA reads TGCGCCAGCAGCCTAGCGGCCCACAAAAACATTCAGTACTTC.

CDR3 coding DNA: TGTGCCAGCAGTGAGGACCGGAATTCACCCCTCCACTTT. This encodes CASSEDRNSPLHF. V usage is TRBV6-5 and J usage is TRBJ1-6; D unresolved. V was pared by 5 bases and J by 7 bases, with 9 bases between. The CDR3 runs to 13 residues. CDR1 is MNHEY and CDR2 is SVGAGI in the germline V gene.

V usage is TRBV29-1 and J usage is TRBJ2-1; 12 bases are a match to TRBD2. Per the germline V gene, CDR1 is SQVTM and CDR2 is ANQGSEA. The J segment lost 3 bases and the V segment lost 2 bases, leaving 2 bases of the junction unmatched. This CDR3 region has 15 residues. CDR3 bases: TGCAGCGTTGAACGGACTAGCGGGGACTACAATGAGCAGTTCTTC. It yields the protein CSVERTSGDYNEQFF.

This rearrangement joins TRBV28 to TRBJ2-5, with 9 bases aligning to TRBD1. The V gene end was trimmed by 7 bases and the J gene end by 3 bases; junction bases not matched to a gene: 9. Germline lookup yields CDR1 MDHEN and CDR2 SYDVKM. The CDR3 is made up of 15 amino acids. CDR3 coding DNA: TGTGCCAGCAACCTGATGGGACAGGGAAAAGAGACCCAGTACTTC. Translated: CASNLMGQGKETQYF.

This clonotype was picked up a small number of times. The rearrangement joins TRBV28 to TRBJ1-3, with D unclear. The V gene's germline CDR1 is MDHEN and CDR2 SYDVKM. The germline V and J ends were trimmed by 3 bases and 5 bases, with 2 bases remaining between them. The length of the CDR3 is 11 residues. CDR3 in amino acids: CASSFRNTIYF. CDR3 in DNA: TGTGCCAGCAGTTTCAGAAACACCATATATTTT. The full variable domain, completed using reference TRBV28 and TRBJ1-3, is DVKVTQSSRYLVKRTGEKVFLECVQDMDHENMFWYRQDPGLGLRLIYFSYDVKMKEKGDIPEGYSVSREKKERFSLILESASTNQTSMYLCASSFRNTIYFGEGSWLTVV.

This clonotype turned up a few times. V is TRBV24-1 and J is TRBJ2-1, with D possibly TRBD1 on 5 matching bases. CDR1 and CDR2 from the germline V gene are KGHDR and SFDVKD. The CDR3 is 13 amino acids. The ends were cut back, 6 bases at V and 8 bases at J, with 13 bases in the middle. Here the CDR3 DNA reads TGTGCCACCAGTCGTAGGGGTTCGGATGAGCAGTTCTTC. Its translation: CATSRRGSDEQFF.

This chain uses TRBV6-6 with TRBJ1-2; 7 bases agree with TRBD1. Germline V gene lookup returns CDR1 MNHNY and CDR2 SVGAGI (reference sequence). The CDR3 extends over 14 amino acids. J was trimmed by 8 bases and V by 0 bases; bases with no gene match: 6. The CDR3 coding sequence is TGTGCCAGCAGTTACTCTCGGGACAGCGCGGGCTACACCTTC. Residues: CASSYSRDSAGYTF.

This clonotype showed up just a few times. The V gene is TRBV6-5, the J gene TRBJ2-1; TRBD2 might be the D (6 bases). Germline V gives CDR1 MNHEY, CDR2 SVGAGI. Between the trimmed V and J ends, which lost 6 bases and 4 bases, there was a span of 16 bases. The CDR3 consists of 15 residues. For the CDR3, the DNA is TGTGCCAGCAGGCAAGCTAGCGTATCATACAATGAGCAGTTCTTC. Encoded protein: CASRQASVSYNEQFF.

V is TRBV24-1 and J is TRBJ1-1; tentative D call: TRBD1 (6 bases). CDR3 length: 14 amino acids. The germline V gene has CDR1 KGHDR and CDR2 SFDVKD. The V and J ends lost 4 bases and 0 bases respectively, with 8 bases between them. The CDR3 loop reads CATSDGQMNTEAFF. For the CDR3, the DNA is TGTGCCACCAGTGACGGACAGATGAACACTGAAGCTTTCTTT.